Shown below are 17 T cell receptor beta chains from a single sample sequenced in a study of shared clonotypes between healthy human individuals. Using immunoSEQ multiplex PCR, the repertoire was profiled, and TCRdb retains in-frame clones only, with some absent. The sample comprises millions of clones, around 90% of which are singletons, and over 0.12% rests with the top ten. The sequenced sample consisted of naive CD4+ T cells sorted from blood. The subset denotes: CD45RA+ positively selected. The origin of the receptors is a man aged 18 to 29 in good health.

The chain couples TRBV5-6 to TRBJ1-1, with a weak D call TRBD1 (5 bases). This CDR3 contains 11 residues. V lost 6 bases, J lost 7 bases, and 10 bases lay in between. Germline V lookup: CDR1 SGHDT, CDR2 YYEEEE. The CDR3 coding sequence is TGTGCCAGCACCAGGGAGGGTGAAGCTTTCTTT. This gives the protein CASTREGEAFF.

Here the CDR3 DNA reads TGTGCCAGCTCACCTAATTGGGACAGTGTCACCGGGGAGCTGTTTTTT. Translating it yields CASSPNWDSVTGELFF. This sequence joins TRBV18 and TRBJ2-2, with 7 bases aligning to TRBD1. Germline CDR1 is KGHSH and CDR2 is LQKENI. V was pared by 3 bases and J by 4 bases, with 8 bases of the junction left unmatched. This CDR3 contains 16 residues.

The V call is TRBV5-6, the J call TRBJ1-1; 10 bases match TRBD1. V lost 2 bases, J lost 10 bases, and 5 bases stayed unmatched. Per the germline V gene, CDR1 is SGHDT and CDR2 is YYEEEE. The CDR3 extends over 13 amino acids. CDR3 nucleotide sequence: TGTGCCAGCAGCTTTAGGGACAGGGGTCGAGCTTTCTTT. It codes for CASSFRDRGRAFF. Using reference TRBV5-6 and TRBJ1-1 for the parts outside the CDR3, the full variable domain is DAGVTQSPTHLIKTRGQQVTLRCSPKSGHDTVSWYQQALGQGPQFIFQYYEEEERQRGNFPDRFSGHQFPNYSSELNVNALLLGDSALYLCASSFRDRGRAFFGQGTRLTVV.

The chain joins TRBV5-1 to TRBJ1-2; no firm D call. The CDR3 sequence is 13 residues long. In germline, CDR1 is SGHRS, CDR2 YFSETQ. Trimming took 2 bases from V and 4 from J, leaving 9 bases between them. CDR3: CASSFTASYGYTF. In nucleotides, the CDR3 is TGCGCCAGCAGCTTTACTGCGTCCTATGGCTACACCTTC.

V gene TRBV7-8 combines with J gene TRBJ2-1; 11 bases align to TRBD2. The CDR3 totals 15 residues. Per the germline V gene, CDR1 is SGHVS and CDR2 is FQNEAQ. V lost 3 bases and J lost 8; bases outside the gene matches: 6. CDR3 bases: TGTGCCAGCAGCTTTAGCGGGAGGGCCATAGATGAGCAGTTCTTC. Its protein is CASSFSGRAIDEQFF.

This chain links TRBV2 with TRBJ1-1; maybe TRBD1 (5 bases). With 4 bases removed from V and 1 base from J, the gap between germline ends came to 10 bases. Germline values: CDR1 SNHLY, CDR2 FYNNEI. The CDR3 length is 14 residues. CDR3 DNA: TGTGCCAGCAGTGGACAGATTTCGAACACTGAAGCTTTCTTT. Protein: CASSGQISNTEAFF.

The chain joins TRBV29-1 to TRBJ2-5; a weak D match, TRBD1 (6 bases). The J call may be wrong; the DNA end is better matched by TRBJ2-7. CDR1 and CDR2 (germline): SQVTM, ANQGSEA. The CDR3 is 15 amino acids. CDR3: CSVELMGAGRYEQYF. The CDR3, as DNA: TGCAGCGTTGAATTAATGGGGGCAGGAAGATACGAGCAGTACTTC.

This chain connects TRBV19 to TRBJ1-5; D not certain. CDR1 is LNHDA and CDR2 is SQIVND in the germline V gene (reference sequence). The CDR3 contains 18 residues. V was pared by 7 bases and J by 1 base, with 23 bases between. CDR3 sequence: CASTEYGRASGSNQPQHF. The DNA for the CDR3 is TGTGCCAGTACAGAATACGGTAGGGCCTCGGGGAGCAATCAGCCCCAGCATTTT.

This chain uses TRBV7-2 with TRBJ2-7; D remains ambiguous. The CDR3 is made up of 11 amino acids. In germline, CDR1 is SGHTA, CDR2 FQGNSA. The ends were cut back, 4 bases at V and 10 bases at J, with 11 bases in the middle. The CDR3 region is CASSSLIAQYF. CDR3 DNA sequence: TGTGCCAGCAGCTCACTAATAGCACAGTACTTC.

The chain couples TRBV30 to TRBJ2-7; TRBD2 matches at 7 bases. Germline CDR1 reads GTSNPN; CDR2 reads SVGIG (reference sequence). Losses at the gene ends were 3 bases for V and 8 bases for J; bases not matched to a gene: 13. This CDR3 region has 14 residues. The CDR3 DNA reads TGTGCCTGGAGAGGTCCGGGTGGGGGGGATCAGCAGTACTTC. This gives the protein CAWRGPGGGDQQYF.

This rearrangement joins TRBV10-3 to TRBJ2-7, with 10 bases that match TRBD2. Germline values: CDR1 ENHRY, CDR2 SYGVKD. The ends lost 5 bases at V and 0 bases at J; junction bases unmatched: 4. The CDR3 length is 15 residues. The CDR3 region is CAISLGLAASYEQYF. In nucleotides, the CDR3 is TGTGCCATCAGTCTCGGACTAGCGGCCTCCTACGAGCAGTACTTC.

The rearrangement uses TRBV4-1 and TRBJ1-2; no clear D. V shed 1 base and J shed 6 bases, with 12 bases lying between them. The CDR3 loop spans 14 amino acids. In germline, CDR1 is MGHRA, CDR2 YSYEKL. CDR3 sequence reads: CASSQGTVANGYTF. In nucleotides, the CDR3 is TGCGCCAGCAGCCAAGGCACTGTCGCTAATGGCTACACCTTC.

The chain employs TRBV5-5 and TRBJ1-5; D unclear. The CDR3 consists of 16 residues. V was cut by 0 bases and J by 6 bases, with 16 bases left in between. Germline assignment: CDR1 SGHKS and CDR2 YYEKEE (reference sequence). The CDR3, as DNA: TGTGCCAGCAGCTTGGAACCAGCCCGAAGACCTCAGCCCCAGCATTTT. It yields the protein CASSLEPARRPQPQHF.

The CDR3 here is CASSLVAGVTGELFF. CDR3 DNA: TGTGCCAGCAGCTTGGTGGCGGGAGTCACCGGGGAGCTGTTTTTT. The chain employs TRBV7-2 and TRBJ2-2; 7 positions match TRBD2. J was trimmed by 4 bases and V by 3 bases; bases with no gene match: 5. Germline-derived CDR1 and CDR2 are SGHTA and FQGNSA. The CDR3 is 15 amino acids.

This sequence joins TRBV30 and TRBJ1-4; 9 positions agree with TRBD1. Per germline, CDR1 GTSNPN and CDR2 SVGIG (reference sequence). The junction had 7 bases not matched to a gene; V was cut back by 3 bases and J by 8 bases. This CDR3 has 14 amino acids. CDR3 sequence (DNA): TGTGCCTGGAGCAGGACAGGGGTAAAGGAAAAACTGTTTTTT. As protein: CAWSRTGVKEKLFF.

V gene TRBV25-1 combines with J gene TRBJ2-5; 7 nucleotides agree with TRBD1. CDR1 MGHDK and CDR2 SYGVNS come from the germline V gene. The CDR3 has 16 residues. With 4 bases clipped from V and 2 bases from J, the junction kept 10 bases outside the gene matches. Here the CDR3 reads CASSGDLTGKQETQYF. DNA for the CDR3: TGTGCCAGCAGTGGGGACCTGACAGGGAAGCAAGAGACCCAGTACTTC.

CDR3 residues: CASSFGPSKNIQYF. The DNA for the CDR3 is TGCGCCAGCAGCTTCGGTCCGTCCAAAAACATTCAGTACTTC. The rearrangement joins TRBV5-1 to TRBJ2-4; D is ambiguous. The CDR3 is made up of 14 amino acids. Germline lookup yields CDR1 SGHRS and CDR2 YFSETQ. Trimming took off 2 bases at V and 2 bases at J, with 8 bases between the two ends.